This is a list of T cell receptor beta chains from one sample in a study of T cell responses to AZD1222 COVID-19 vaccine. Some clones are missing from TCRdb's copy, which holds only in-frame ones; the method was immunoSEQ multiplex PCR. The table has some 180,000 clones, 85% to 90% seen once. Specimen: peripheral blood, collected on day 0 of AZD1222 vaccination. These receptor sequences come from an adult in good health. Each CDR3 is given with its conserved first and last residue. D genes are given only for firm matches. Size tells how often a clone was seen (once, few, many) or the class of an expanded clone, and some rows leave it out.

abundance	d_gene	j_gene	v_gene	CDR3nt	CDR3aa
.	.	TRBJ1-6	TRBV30	TGTGCCTGGAGTGATCTGGGGAATAATTCACCCCTCCACTTT	CAWSDLGNNSPLHF
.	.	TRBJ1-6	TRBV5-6	TGTGCCAGCAGCTTAGGGTACTTCAATTCACCCCTCCACTTT	CASSLGYFNSPLHF
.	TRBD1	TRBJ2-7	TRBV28	TGTGCCAGCAGCCCATGGGGGACAGGTTCCTACGAGCAGTACTTC	CASSPWGTGSYEQYF
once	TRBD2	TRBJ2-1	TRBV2	TGTGCCAGCACTATAGCGGGGGGCTCCTACAATGAGCAGTTCTTC	CASTIAGGSYNEQFF
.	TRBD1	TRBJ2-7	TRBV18	TGTGCCAGCTCACCACGAACAGGGGGGTCCTACGAGCAGTACTTC	CASSPRTGGSYEQYF
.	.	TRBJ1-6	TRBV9	TGTGCCAGCAGTGCGACCCGGGCCGCCGAGGGGTCACCCCTCCACTTT	CASSATRAAEGSPLHF
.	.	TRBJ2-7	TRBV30	TGTGCCTGGATCCCTAATCGCTACGAGCAGTACTTC	CAWIPNRYEQYF
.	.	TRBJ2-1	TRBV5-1	TGCGCCAGCAGCTTGGTGGCGGGTCCCTACAATGAGCAGTTCTTC	CASSLVAGPYNEQFF
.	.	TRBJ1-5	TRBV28	TGTGCCAGCAGCTTCCGCTGGGCAGGCTATCAGCCCCAGCATTTT	CASSFRWAGYQPQHF
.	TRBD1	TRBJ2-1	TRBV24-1	TGTGCCACCAGTGCCCGGGACAGGGGTTACAATGAGCAGTTCTTC	CATSARDRGYNEQFF
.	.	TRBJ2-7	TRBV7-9	TGTGCCAGCAGCTTAGACTACGAGCAGTACTTC	CASSLDYEQYF
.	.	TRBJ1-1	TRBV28	TGTGCCAGCAGTTTGGTTGGGCCGGGGGAAGCTTTCTTT	CASSLVGPGEAFF
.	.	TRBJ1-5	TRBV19	TGTGCCAGTAGTATAGAACAGGTCAATCAGCCCCAGCATTTT	CASSIEQVNQPQHF
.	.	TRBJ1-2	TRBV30	TGTGCCTGGAGTCCTAGCTATGGCTACACCTTC	CAWSPSYGYTF
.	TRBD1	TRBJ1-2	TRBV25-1	TGTGCCAGCACCTTAGGACAGGAATATGGCTACACCTTC	CASTLGQEYGYTF
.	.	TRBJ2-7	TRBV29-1	TGCAGCGTGCGGTTTGGATCTAACTACGAGCAGTACTTC	CSVRFGSNYEQYF
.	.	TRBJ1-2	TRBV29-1	TGCAGCGTTGATCTTCAGGGAACTATAGTGACGGGGGGCTACACCTTC	CSVDLQGTIVTGGYTF
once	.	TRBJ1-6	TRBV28	TGTGCCAGCAGTCCACCGGGACTTGTTAATTCACCCCTCCACTTT	CASSPPGLVNSPLHF
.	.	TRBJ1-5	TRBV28	TGTGCCAGCAGTTTTCGTCAGCTAAGCTATCAGCCCCAGCATTTT	CASSFRQLSYQPQHF
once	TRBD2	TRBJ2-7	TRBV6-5	TGTGCCAGCAGTTACGCCGGGACTAGCGGGAGCTACGAGCAGTACTTC	CASSYAGTSGSYEQYF
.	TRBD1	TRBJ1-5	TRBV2	TGTGCCAGCACAAGGGGGCGCGGGATTAGTAATCAGCCCCAGCATTTT	CASTRGRGISNQPQHF
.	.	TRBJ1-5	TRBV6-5	TGTGCCAGCAGTTACTCGAGTACAGGCGGTCAGCCCCAGCATTTT	CASSYSSTGGQPQHF
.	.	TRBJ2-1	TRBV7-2	TGTGCCAGCACCACGAATTACGCTGAGCAGTTCTTC	CASTTNYAEQFF
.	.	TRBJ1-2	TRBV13	TGTGCCAGCAGCCGTCGTTCAGGGGATGGCTACACCTTC	CASSRRSGDGYTF
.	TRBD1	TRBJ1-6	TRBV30	TGTGCTTCTCAACAGGGGTGGAATTCACCCCTCCACTTT	CASQQGWNSPLHF
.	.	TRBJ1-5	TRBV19	TGTGCCAGTAGTATAGAATCCCAGGGGACCCTAGCCCAGCCCCAGCATTTT	CASSIESQGTLAQPQHF
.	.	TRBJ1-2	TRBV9	TGTGCCAGCAGCCCCCCGGGGCAGGGGATTCGTGGCTACACCTTC	CASSPPGQGIRGYTF
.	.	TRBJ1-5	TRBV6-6	TGTGCCAGCAACCCCCTGAATCAGCCCCAGCATTTT	CASNPLNQPQHF